One sample yielded the 7 T cell receptor beta chains listed below, sequenced in a study of PD-L1 blockade in urothelial cancer. The time point is: pretreatment peripheral blood. Repertoires were generated with immunoSEQ multiplex PCR, while TCRdb's copy carries only in-frame clones and drops some. The table includes some 38,000 clones, approximately 86% detected once. Source: PBMCs, taken around atezolizumab (anti-PD-L1) treatment. All receptors come from a man of 80 years or more with urothelial cancer.

The chain is built from TRBV19 and TRBJ1-1; unclear D gene. Germline V gene lookup returns CDR1 LNHDA and CDR2 SQIVND (reference sequence). The CDR3 is 13 amino acids. The germline V and J ends were trimmed by 6 bases and 0 bases, with 8 bases remaining between them. The CDR3: CASRLTLNTEAFF. The CDR3 DNA sequence: TGTGCCAGTAGACTGACTTTGAACACTGAAGCTTTCTTT.

This clone was observed a single time. V gene TRBV18 combines with J gene TRBJ2-1; D unresolved. CDR3 length: 12 amino acids. Germline-derived CDR1 and CDR2 are KGHSH and LQKENI. Trimming removed 3 bases from V and 2 bases from J, with 2 bases in between. As DNA, the CDR3 is TGTGCCAGCTCACCTACCTACAATGAGCAGTTCTTC. Its translation is CASSPTYNEQFF.

The chain couples TRBV6-1 to TRBJ2-7; 10 positions agree with TRBD1. This CDR3 has 15 residues. Losses at the gene ends were 0 bases for V and 1 base for J; bases not matched to a gene: 0. CDR1 is MNHNS and CDR2 is SASEGT in the germline V gene. The CDR3 loop reads CASSEAGQGSYEQYF. CDR3 DNA: TGTGCCAGCAGTGAAGCGGGACAGGGGTCCTACGAGCAGTACTTC.

The CDR3 nucleotides are TGTGCCAGCAGCTTTCCAGGGGGTGAGCAGTTCTTC. This translates into CASSFPGGEQFF. V and J are TRBV5-6 and TRBJ2-1, with 7 nucleotides matching TRBD1. The CDR3 runs 12 residues. Germline assignment: CDR1 SGHDT and CDR2 YYEEEE. With 2 bases clipped from V and 9 bases from J, the junction kept 2 bases outside the gene matches.

This chain links TRBV9 with TRBJ1-2; D call uncertain. CDR3 length: 16 amino acids. Trimming took 4 bases from V and 2 from J, leaving 18 bases between them. Germline V gene data show CDR1 as SGDLS and CDR2 as YYNGEE. CDR3 loop: CASSPIPPVTNYGYTF. CDR3 in DNA: TGTGCCAGCAGCCCAATCCCCCCAGTTACCAACTATGGCTACACCTTC.

The CDR3 DNA reads as TGTGCCAGCAGTGACTCGGGACAGGGGCTCGCTCAGCCCCAGCATTTT. It specifies CASSDSGQGLAQPQHF. The chain couples TRBV6-4 to TRBJ1-5, with 10 bases that match TRBD1. Germline trimming cut 0 bases from V and 6 bases from J; bases unmatched to any gene: 5. The CDR3 contains 16 residues. Germline assignment: CDR1 MRHNA and CDR2 SNTAGT.

The chain links TRBV30 to TRBJ1-4; 7 nucleotides align to TRBD1. V lost 0 bases to trimming and J lost 7 bases; unmatched junction nucleotides: 5. The CDR3 contains 14 residues. The germline V gene encodes CDR1 GTSNPN and CDR2 SVGIG (reference sequence). The CDR3 loop is CAWSVTGEAEKLFF. The CDR3 DNA is TGTGCCTGGAGTGTAACAGGGGAGGCTGAAAAACTGTTTTTT.